This T cell receptor beta chain is drawn from a study of blood T cell repertoires in COVID-19. About the research overall: Both acute and convalescent COVID-19 samples were obtained from the United States, Italy and Spain. The analysed material was cDNA or gDNA that came from T cells, B-cell-depleted T cells, or PBMCs.

This CDR3 is built from 16 residues. Trimming took 6 bases from V and 1 from J, leaving 16 bases between them. The germline V gene has CDR1 MDHEN and CDR2 SYDVKM. Those who participated ranged in age from roughly 18 to 90 years and resided in 20 to 30 US areas. In assigning cohorts, the study relied on participant-reported clinical history. Measured with immunoSEQ multiplex PCR; TCRdb has only the in-frame clones, and not every one. The data contain around 320,000 clones, around nine tenths of them singletons. The chain employs TRBV28 and TRBJ2-1; a weak D match, TRBD1 (6 bases). The receptor comes from a woman between 50 and 59 years old who had been exposed to COVID-19. Input material: PBMCs or T cells enriched from blood (not recorded which). The CDR3 bases are TGTGCCAGCAGAACCCCGGGGACACAGTCCTACAATGAGCAGTTCTTC. Residues: CASRTPGTQSYNEQFF.